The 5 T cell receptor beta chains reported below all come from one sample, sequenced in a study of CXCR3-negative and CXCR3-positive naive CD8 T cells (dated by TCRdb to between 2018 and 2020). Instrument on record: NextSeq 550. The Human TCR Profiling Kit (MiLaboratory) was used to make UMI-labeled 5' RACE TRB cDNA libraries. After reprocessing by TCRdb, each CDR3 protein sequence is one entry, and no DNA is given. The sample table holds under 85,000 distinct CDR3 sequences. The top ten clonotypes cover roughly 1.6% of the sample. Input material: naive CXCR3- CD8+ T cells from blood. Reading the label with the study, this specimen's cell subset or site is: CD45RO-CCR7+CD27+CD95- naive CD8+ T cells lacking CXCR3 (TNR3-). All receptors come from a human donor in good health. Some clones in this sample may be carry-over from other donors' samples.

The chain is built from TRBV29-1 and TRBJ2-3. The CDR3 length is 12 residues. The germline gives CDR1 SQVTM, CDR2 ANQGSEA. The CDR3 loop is CSVEVGTDTQYF.

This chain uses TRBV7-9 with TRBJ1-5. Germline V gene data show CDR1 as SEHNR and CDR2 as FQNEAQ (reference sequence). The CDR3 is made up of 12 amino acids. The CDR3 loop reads CASSPSNQPQHF.

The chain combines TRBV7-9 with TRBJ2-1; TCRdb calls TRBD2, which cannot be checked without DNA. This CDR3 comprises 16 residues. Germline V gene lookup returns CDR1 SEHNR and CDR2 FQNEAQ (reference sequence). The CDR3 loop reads CASSKGTFPQVNEQFF.

This chain's CDR3 is CSVSDKNYEQYF. The chain uses TRBV29-1 and TRBJ2-7. This CDR3 comprises 12 residues. Germline loops: CDR1 SQVTM, CDR2 ANQGSEA.

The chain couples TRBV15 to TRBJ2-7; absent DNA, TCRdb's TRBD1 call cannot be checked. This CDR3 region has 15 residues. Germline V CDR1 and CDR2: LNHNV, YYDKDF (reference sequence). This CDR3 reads CATSRDWDSFYEQYF.